This T cell receptor beta chain was profiled in a study of CD8 T cells in ankylosing spondylitis. Study-wide results and limits: It was reported that disease-linked clones were significantly enriched in matched ankylosing spondylitis synovial fluid. Reports of some motif variants in reactive arthritis synovial fluid and blood predate this one.

This clonotype has only a few counts. Its specificity is not known. The V gene's germline CDR1 is SGHRS and CDR2 YFSETQ. CDR3 size: 15 residues. Deletions cut 4 bases from V and 0 bases from J, with 10 bases between. One entry per CDR3 protein results from TCRdb running MiXCR on the 5' RACE reads. The sample holds 85,000 to 90,000 distinct CDR3 sequences, 25% to 35% seen once. The TCR sequence derives from a male donor with ankylosing spondylitis or in good health (not recorded which). J is TRBJ1-4 and V is TRBV5-1; no firm D call. The source material was blood, either unsorted or a sorted T cell fraction (not recorded which). CDR3 nucleotide sequence: TGCGCCAGCAGCAGGGCAGACCCAACTAATGAAAAACTGTTTTTT. Amino acid sequence: CASSRADPTNEKLFF.